A selection of T cell receptor beta chains follows, all from one sample in a study of molecular identifiers for immune sequencing clone quantification. TCRdb fed the PCR reads into MiXCR, producing one record per CDR3 protein. This table has about 330,000 distinct CDR3 sequences, 24% appearing once. Sequencing was done on a sample of naive CD8+ T cells from blood, with Jurkat cell RNA spiked in. These receptors all come from a human donor in good health. Some libraries in this study had Jurkat cell RNA spiked in. CDR3s include the opening cysteine and the closing phenylalanine or tryptophan. D genes are given only for firm matches. Clone size, where shown, is once, few, many, or a class for clones that have expanded.

.	TRBD1	TRBV12-5	TRBJ1-5	TGTGTTTACCGGGACAGGGGGCGGTGTCAGCCCCAGCATTTT	CVYRDRGRCQPQHF
few	TRBD2	TRBV2	TRBJ2-1	TGTGCCAGCAGTGGAGGCGGGGGGCCCTACAATGAGCAGTTCTTC	CASSGGGGPYNEQFF
.	.	TRBV4-3	TRBJ2-7	TGCGCCAGCAGCCAAGATATGGCCTCCTACGAGCAGTACTTC	CASSQDMASYEQYF
many	.	TRBV5-1	TRBJ2-3	TGCGCCAGCAGCTCCCCTCCCGCAGATACGCAGTATTTT	CASSSPPADTQYF
few	TRBD2	TRBV5-1	TRBJ2-2	TGCGCCAGCAGCTTGACTAGCGGAAACAACACCGGGGAGCTGTTTTTT	CASSLTSGNNTGELFF
many	TRBD2	TRBV9	TRBJ2-5	TGTGCCAGCAGCGTAGGCGCGGGGGGGCGTGAGACCCAGTACTTC	CASSVGAGGRETQYF
few	TRBD1	TRBV3-1	TRBJ1-1	TGTGCCAGCAGCCGTTCCGGGACAGGGGGCCTGATGAACACTGAAGCTTTCTTT	CASSRSGTGGLMNTEAFF
.	.	TRBV19	TRBJ2-4	TGTGCCAGTAGTATGAGTAACATTCAGTACTTC	CASSMSNIQYF
few	.	TRBV5-1	TRBJ2-5	TGCGCCAGCAGCTTGGATACCCCGGAGAGGGAGACCCAGTACTTC	CASSLDTPERETQYF
.	TRBD1	TRBV6-5	TRBJ2-1	TGTGCCAGCAGTTACACCGGGACAGGTTACAATGAGCAGTTCTTC	CASSYTGTGYNEQFF
many	.	TRBV29-1	TRBJ2-3	TGCAGCGTTGAAGATCTTCAACTAGCCGACACCCCCACAGATACGCAGTATTTT	CSVEDLQLADTPTDTQYF
few	.	TRBV4-1	TRBJ1-5	TGCGCCAGCAGCCAAATGGGGCTGTCCGACGACTTCAATCAGCCCCAGCATTTT	CASSQMGLSDDFNQPQHF
many	TRBD2	TRBV9	TRBJ2-4	TGTGCCAGCAGCGATGCAGGAGCGGGAGAAAACATTCAGTACTTC	CASSDAGAGENIQYF
many	.	TRBV3-1	TRBJ1-1	TGTGCCAGCAGCCCCCGTCTCAGGGCGGACACTGAAGCTTTCTTT	CASSPRLRADTEAFF
.	TRBD2	TRBV27	TRBJ2-1	TGTGCCAGCAGTTCAATGGGGACTACACACGATGAGCAGTTCTTC	CASSSMGTTHDEQFF
.	.	TRBV29-1	TRBJ1-3	TGCAGCGTTAGGACAGATCCTGGAAACACCATATATTTT	CSVRTDPGNTIYF
few	.	TRBV28	TRBJ2-7	TGTGCCAGCAGCCGTCTGGGCGCCGGCGGGTACTTC	CASSRLGAGGYF
many	TRBD2	TRBV6-5	TRBJ2-5	TGTGCCAGCAGTTCAGCGGGATCCCAAGAGACCCAGTACTTC	CASSSAGSQETQYF
many	TRBD1	TRBV4-1	TRBJ1-3	TGCGCCAGCAGCCATGAGGGACAGATCTCTGGAAACACCATATATTTT	CASSHEGQISGNTIYF
many	.	TRBV13	TRBJ2-1	TGTGCCAGCAGCTTAGAAGCTCGTGGGCAGTTCTTC	CASSLEARGQFF
many	.	TRBV6-5	TRBJ2-7	TGTGCCAGCAGTTACTCAGACAGTAGGTACGAGCAGTACTTC	CASSYSDSRYEQYF
many	TRBD1	TRBV30	TRBJ2-7	TGTGCCTGGAGCCTGGGACAGCTGACCTACGAGCAGTACTTC	CAWSLGQLTYEQYF
many	.	TRBV28	TRBJ1-1	TGTGCCAGCAGCCCCTGGACGGGCTCTGAAGCTTTCTTT	CASSPWTGSEAFF
few	.	TRBV6-6	TRBJ2-7	TGTGCCAGCAGTTACGGGGAATACGAGCAGTACTTC	CASSYGEYEQYF
few	.	TRBV4-3	TRBJ2-5	TGCGCCAGCAGCCAAGAATCCCTGCGGGGCGCCCAGTACTTC	CASSQESLRGAQYF
many	TRBD2	TRBV6-2/TRBV6-3	TRBJ2-7	TGTGCCAGCAGTCCGGGACTAGCTGCCGAGCAGTACTTC	CASSPGLAAEQYF
many	.	TRBV4-3	TRBJ1-5	TGCGCCAGCAGCCAATACGTGGGTAGGGGGGAGCCCCAGCATTTT	CASSQYVGRGEPQHF
.	TRBD1	TRBV4-1	TRBJ2-3	TGCGCCAGCAGCCAAGGTCCTCAGGGGGCGCCGGAGGATACGCAGTATTTT	CASSQGPQGAPEDTQYF
few	.	TRBV7-9	TRBJ2-3	TGTGCCAGCAGCCCGAAATCGGCAGATACGCAGTATTTT	CASSPKSADTQYF
.	.	TRBV9	TRBJ2-3	TGTGCCAGCAGCGTAGGGGGGTCTAGCACAGATACGCAGTATTTT	CASSVGGSSTDTQYF
few	TRBD1	TRBV29-1	TRBJ1-1	TGCAGCGTCCGGACAGGGGGGGACACTGAAGCTTTCTTT	CSVRTGGDTEAFF
many	.	TRBV11-2	TRBJ1-5	TGTGCCAGCAGCTCCACAGGGCCGGGTCAGCCCCAGCATTTT	CASSSTGPGQPQHF
many	TRBD1	TRBV7-9	TRBJ1-1	TGTGCCAGCGGATCGACAGGGGTGAACACTGAAGCTTTCTTT	CASGSTGVNTEAFF
.	.	TRBV19	TRBJ1-5	TGTGCCAGTAGTGTAGGTCTTGGCGTGGGCAATCAGCCCCAGCATTTT	CASSVGLGVGNQPQHF
.	.	TRBV4-3	TRBJ2-1	TGCGCCAGCAGGCGGGACTGGGGCAAGCAGTTCTTC	CASRRDWGKQFF
many	TRBD1	TRBV5-4	TRBJ2-7	TGTGCCAGCAGCACAGGGGGCGAGCAGTACTTC	CASSTGGEQYF